Listed below are T cell receptor beta chains from one sample, sequenced in a study of T cell changes during pregnancy in multiple sclerosis. Using immunoSEQ multiplex PCR, the repertoire was profiled, and TCRdb retains in-frame clones only, with some absent. This table holds roughly 70,000 clones, approximately 92% found once. The sample was peripheral blood, taken before pregnancy. These receptors were taken from a female donor with multiple sclerosis, enrolled in a pregnancy study. Each CDR3 is given with its conserved first and last residue. A D gene is named only where the DNA matches it firmly. Clone size is stated in some rows and not others, as once, few, many or a class when expanded.

J	D	size	V	CDR3	DNA
TRBJ1-5	NA	NA	TRBV19	CASSILNPDQPQHF	TGTGCCAGTAGTATTCTCAACCCGGATCAGCCCCAGCATTTT
TRBJ1-1	TRBD1	few	TRBV6-6	CASSYLDRGPEAFF	TGTGCCAGCAGTTACTTGGACAGGGGACCTGAAGCTTTCTTT
TRBJ1-4	TRBD1	NA	TRBV27	CASSWGQRTEKLFF	TGTGCCAGCAGCTGGGGACAGAGGACTGAAAAACTGTTTTTT
TRBJ2-3	NA	NA	TRBV19	CASRTASTDTQYF	TGTGCCTCCCGGACAGCTAGCACAGATACGCAGTATTTT
TRBJ2-1	NA	NA	TRBV7-9	CAFRTLSYNEQFF	TGTGCCTTCAGGACTTTATCCTACAATGAGCAGTTCTTC
TRBJ2-3	TRBD2	NA	TRBV14	CASSQDLGGSLITQYF	TGTGCCAGCAGCCAAGATCTTGGCGGGAGCCTCATTACGCAGTATTTT
TRBJ2-5	TRBD1	NA	TRBV9	CASSVAQGAGETQYF	TGTGCCAGCAGCGTAGCGCAGGGGGCTGGCGAGACCCAGTACTTC
TRBJ1-5	TRBD1	NA	TRBV6-6	CASSYVATGRNQPQHF	TGTGCCAGCAGTTACGTCGCGACAGGGCGCAATCAGCCCCAGCATTTT
TRBJ1-2	NA	NA	TRBV19	CASSLYLGAQNGYTF	TGTGCCAGTAGTCTTTACCTGGGGGCGCAGAATGGCTACACCTTC
TRBJ2-7	TRBD2	NA	TRBV7-2	CASSFPAGGLSYEQYF	TGTGCCAGCAGCTTTCCAGCGGGAGGCCTGTCCTACGAGCAGTACTTC
TRBJ2-1	NA	NA	TRBV21-1	CASSGRGNEQFF	TGTGCCAGCTCTGGCAGGGGTAATGAGCAGTTCTTC
TRBJ2-5	TRBD2	NA	TRBV13	CASSWTSGMEETQYF	TGTGCCAGCAGCTGGACTAGCGGGATGGAAGAGACCCAGTACTTC
TRBJ2-3	NA	NA	TRBV6-5	CASSWTDTDTQYF	TGTGCCAGCAGTTGGACTGACACAGATACGCAGTATTTT
TRBJ1-4	NA	NA	TRBV5-4	CASSLEGGRRNEKLFF	TGTGCCAGCAGCTTGGAGGGCGGCAGGAGGAATGAAAAACTGTTTTTT
TRBJ2-1	TRBD1	NA	TRBV29-1	CSAATQGANEQFF	TGCAGCGCCGCAACACAGGGGGCGAATGAGCAGTTCTTC
TRBJ2-2	NA	NA	TRBV9	CASSVAPGTNTGELFF	TGTGCCAGCAGCGTAGCTCCAGGTACGAACACCGGGGAGCTGTTTTTT
TRBJ2-5	TRBD1	NA	TRBV19	CASSARTGGGETQYF	TGTGCCAGTAGTGCCAGGACAGGGGGCGGGGAGACCCAGTACTTC
TRBJ2-7	NA	NA	TRBV6-5	CASRDSLFYEQYF	TGTGCCAGCAGGGACTCACTGTTCTACGAGCAGTACTTC
TRBJ2-7	TRBD2	NA	TRBV19	CATTSGSYEQYF	TGTGCCACTACTAGCGGCTCCTACGAGCAGTACTTC
TRBJ2-1	NA	NA	TRBV9	CASSVSLVSSYNEQFF	TGTGCCAGCAGCGTAAGCCTTGTTAGCTCCTACAATGAGCAGTTCTTC
TRBJ2-3	NA	NA	TRBV6-5	CASSYAGVGPDTQYF	TGTGCCAGCAGTTACGCAGGGGTTGGACCAGATACGCAGTATTTT
TRBJ2-5	NA	NA	TRBV5-4	CASSFGRQAEETQYF	TGTGCCAGCAGCTTTGGGCGACAGGCAGAAGAGACCCAGTACTTC
TRBJ1-4	NA	NA	TRBV29-1	CSVESRDGKLFF	TGCAGCGTTGAGAGCAGGGATGGAAAACTGTTTTTT
TRBJ1-1	TRBD1	NA	TRBV29-1	CSGAGGADTEAFF	TGCAGCGGAGCAGGGGGCGCGGATACTGAAGCTTTCTTT
TRBJ2-5	TRBD2	NA	TRBV7-9	CASSPTWEREMGETQYF	TGTGCCAGCAGCCCCACGTGGGAGCGGGAGATGGGAGAGACCCAGTACTTC
TRBJ2-1	NA	NA	TRBV11-3	CASSLTRGANSYNEQFF	TGTGCCAGCAGCTTAACCCGGGGGGCCAACTCCTACAATGAGCAGTTCTTC
TRBJ2-7	TRBD1	NA	TRBV11-2	CASRTPRDSSYEQYF	TGTGCCAGCAGGACCCCACGGGACAGCTCCTACGAGCAGTACTTC